The sequence of this T cell receptor beta chain was determined in a study of blood T cells in healthy people across ages (dated by TCRdb to the mid-2010s). For the study in its entirety: Template switching captured roughly one uniquely barcoded TCR beta cDNA molecule per two T cells in model experiments. To track age-related changes in TCR beta repertoire diversity, the study relied on deep sequencing normalized with unique cDNA molecular identifiers. The donors were split into four age groups: young (average about 15 years), middle-aged (39), aged (around 67) and long-lived (over 80). Donors of different ages were randomly distributed across sequencing lanes to avoid experimental bias. Two additional independent replicas of 1 million unique cDNA reads from the same blood draw were analyzed for two donors (one aged 18 to 30 and one aged 80 or older). The full study reports these points: The percentage of naive T cells measured by flow cytometry correlated strongly with observed TCR beta diversity. Estimates of total diversity based on one million sequenced T cells were regarded as lower bounds and as underestimates. Because donor CMV infection status was unknown, age-related changes in expanded clonotypes were potentially confounded. Compared with the aged group, more naive CD4+ T cells, fewer expanded clones and increased TCR diversity were shown by the long-lived group, suggesting age selection. Bulk unsorted PBMC profiling prevented conclusive comparison of naive and antigen-experienced compartments. Observed TCR beta diversity per million T cells fell roughly linearly with age, and a significant reduction was already apparent by age around 44.

The approximately 41 donors, aged about 6 to 95 years, were systemically healthy Caucasian individuals from Russia. Ten milliliters of peripheral blood were drawn from each donor into EDTA-treated Vacutainer tubes. Ficoll-Paque density-gradient centrifugation was used to isolate PBMCs, with at least 7 million obtained per sample. Total RNA was extracted from PBMCs with Trizol reagent, with at least 5.5 micrograms obtained per sample. For every donor, flow cytometry on a PBMC aliquot measured the percentage of naive CD45RAhigh/CD27high T cells. Comments on this clonotype: What antigen it recognizes has not been identified. The junction and the germline gene differ at one end; a read error may be behind it.

To prepare the library, 5' RACE was applied. These reads were obtained on an Illumina HiSeq 2500. The second PCR ran for roughly 7 to 12 cycles and used a J-beta primer mix along with a sample-barcoded 5' primer. A unique molecular identifier was introduced onto each TCR beta cDNA molecule by a template-switch 5' adaptor carrying 12 random nucleotides. Each sample yielded at least 3 million CDR3-containing paired-end reads. First-strand cDNA was synthesized from all RNA with the Mint cDNA synthesis kit, primed by a TRBC-specific oligonucleotide. Following uracil-DNA glycosylase treatment, all cDNA underwent a first 18-cycle PCR with the universal primers M1SS and BC2_uni_R. For the original study's pipeline: Each sample was normalized by randomly selecting 1 million high-quality reads, each carrying a distinct molecular identifier. Instead of being binned into consensus sequences, reads with shared molecular identifiers were discarded. MiTCR, with a Q25 quality threshold and the strictest error-elimination algorithm, was used for CDR3 identification, clonotype clustering and error correction. A nonparametric unseen species model with Euler transformation was used to estimate a lower bound on total TCR beta diversity. TCRdb redid the processing of the public reads, applying fastp at Q25 and MiXCR, and retained in-frame beta chains. Each record represents a unique CDR3 protein, reported with the most common genes and DNA among its rows. The V and J calls shown here were made by TCRdb, not taken from the authors' results. The sample has under 2,000,000 distinct CDR3 sequences on record, roughly 52% of them singletons. The ten largest make up less than 2.5% of the sample.

Counted from cysteine to phenylalanine, this CDR3 has 15 amino acids. Only the CDR3 DNA is retained, 45 bases long and in frame from the first base. As encoded in the germline V gene, CDR1 is MDHEN while CDR2 is SYDVKM. The V and J segments used are TRBV28 and TRBJ2-1, and perhaps TRBD1 as D gene, on 6 matching bases. The sequenced sample was blood. The sequence was collected from a woman between 40 and 50 years old in good health. The CDR3 corresponds to CVSAGAGAFLNEQFF. The bases are TGTGTCAGCGCAGGAGCAGGGGCCTTTCTCAATGAGCAGTTCTTC.